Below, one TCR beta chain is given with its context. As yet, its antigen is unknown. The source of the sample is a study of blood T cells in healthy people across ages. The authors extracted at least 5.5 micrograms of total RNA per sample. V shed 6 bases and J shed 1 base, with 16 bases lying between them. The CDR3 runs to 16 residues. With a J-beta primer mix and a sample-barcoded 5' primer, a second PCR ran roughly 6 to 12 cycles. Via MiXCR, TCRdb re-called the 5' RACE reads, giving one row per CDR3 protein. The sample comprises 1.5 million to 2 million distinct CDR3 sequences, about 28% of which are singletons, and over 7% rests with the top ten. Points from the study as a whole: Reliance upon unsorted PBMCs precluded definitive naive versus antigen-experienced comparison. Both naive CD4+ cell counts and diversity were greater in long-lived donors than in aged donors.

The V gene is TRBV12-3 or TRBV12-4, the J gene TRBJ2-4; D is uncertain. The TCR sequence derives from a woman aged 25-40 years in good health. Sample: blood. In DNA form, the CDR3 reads TGTGCCAGCAGGCCCTCGGTTCCTCCCGCCAAAAACATTCAGTACTTC. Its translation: CASRPSVPPAKNIQYF.